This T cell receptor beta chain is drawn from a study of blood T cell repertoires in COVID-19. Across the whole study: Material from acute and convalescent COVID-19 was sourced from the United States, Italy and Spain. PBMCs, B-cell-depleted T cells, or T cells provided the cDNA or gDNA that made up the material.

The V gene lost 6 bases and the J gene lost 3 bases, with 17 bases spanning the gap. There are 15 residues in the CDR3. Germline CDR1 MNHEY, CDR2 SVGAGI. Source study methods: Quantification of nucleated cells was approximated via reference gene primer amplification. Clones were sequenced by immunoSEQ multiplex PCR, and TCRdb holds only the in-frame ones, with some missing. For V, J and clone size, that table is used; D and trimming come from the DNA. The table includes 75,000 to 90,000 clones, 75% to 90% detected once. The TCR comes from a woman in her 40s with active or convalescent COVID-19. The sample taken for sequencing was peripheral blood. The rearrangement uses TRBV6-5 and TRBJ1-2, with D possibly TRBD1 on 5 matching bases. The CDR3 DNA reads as TGTGCCAGCAGCTCGTGGGGGGACGGATACTATGGCTACACCTTC. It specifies CASSSWGDGYYGYTF.